These 32 T cell receptor beta chains were all obtained from the same sample, sequenced in a study of T cells after yellow fever vaccination. TCRdb called the 5' RACE reads again in MiXCR, with one record for every CDR3 protein. Of roughly 310,000 distinct CDR3 sequences listed, more than 3% are singletons. The source material was PBMCs, sampled on the day of the yellow fever booster vaccination. The receptors come from a man aged 18 to 29 who received the YFV17D yellow fever vaccine.

There are many counts of this clonotype. The chain links TRBV23-1 to TRBJ2-2, with 10 bases matching TRBD1. TRBV23-1 is treated as an ORF (open reading frame) with a function not yet certain. The CDR3 is 18 amino acids. The ends lost 0 bases at V and 3 bases at J; junction bases unmatched: 7. CDR3 residues: CASSQSQGQGLHTGELFF. The CDR3 bases are TGCGCCAGCAGTCAATCACAGGGACAGGGGCTCCACACCGGGGAGCTGTTTTTT.

This clonotype was seen at least ten times. V and J are TRBV20-1 and TRBJ2-5; the D call may be TRBD1 or TRBD2 (5 bases each). The length of the CDR3 is 15 residues. Germline loops: CDR1 DFQATT, CDR2 SNEGSKA (reference sequence). The V gene lost 1 base and the J gene lost 1 base, with 13 bases spanning the gap. The CDR3 DNA reads as TGCAGTGCTAGAGGGGACCGGGCTTTCCAAGAGACCCAGTACTTC. This codes for CSARGDRAFQETQYF.

This clonotype showed up many times. Compared with germline, one end of the junction differs, possibly owing to a read error. The chain links TRBV20-1 to TRBJ2-7; 7 nucleotides align to TRBD2. The CDR3 loop spans 14 amino acids. Germline V gene data show CDR1 as DFQATT and CDR2 as SNEGSKA (reference sequence). CDR3 nucleotides: TGCAGTGCAACCGGGACTACCCCCTCCGACGAGCAGTACTTC. Protein sequence: CSATGTTPSDEQYF.

This clonotype was counted many times. The genes are TRBV7-9 and TRBJ2-7; D is ambiguous. Trimming cost V 1 base and J 2 bases, with 12 bases left between them. The CDR3 covers 15 residues. The germline gives CDR1 SEHNR, CDR2 FQNEAQ (reference sequence). CDR3 region: CASSLEAAEAYEQYV. Here the CDR3 DNA reads TGTGCCAGCAGCTTAGAGGCAGCCGAGGCCTACGAGCAGTACGTC.

The sample holds a few counts of this clonotype. The genes are TRBV7-9 and TRBJ1-2, with no clear D. Germline CDR1 and CDR2: SEHNR and FQNEAQ (reference sequence). Trimming took off 4 bases at V and 2 bases at J, with 8 bases between the two ends. CDR3 length equals 13 residues. The CDR3 sequence is CASSSRRNYGYTF. For the CDR3, the DNA is TGTGCCAGCAGCTCCCGGCGGAACTATGGCTACACCTTC.

The CDR3 here is CASSPPTGLNEQFF. CDR3 in DNA: TGTGCCAGCTCACCACCGACGGGGCTAAATGAGCAGTTCTTC. This chain connects TRBV18 to TRBJ2-1; D may correspond to TRBD1 or TRBD2 (5 bases each). The germline gives CDR1 KGHSH, CDR2 LQKENI. The CDR3 is made up of 14 amino acids. The V gene lost 0 bases and the J gene lost 7 bases, with 10 bases spanning the gap. Using reference TRBV18 and TRBJ2-1 for the parts outside the CDR3, the full variable domain is NAGVMQNPRHLVRRRGQEARLRCSPMKGHSHVYWYRQLPEEGLKFMVYLQKENIIDESGMPKERFSAEFPKEGPSILRIQQVVRGDSAAYFCASSPPTGLNEQFFGPGTRLTVL.

This clonotype was counted only a few times. The chain recombines TRBV5-1 with TRBJ2-2; 7 positions match TRBD1. CDR1 SGHRS and CDR2 YFSETQ come from the germline V gene. CDR3 size: 16 residues. The ends lost 3 bases at V and 4 bases at J; junction bases unmatched: 9. CDR3 sequence reads: CASSSSGGTVTGELFF. The CDR3 DNA reads TGCGCCAGCAGCTCAAGTGGTGGGACAGTCACCGGGGAGCTGTTTTTT.

This clonotype was recorded at least ten times. The chain has TRBV30 and TRBJ1-5; D is ambiguous. The CDR3 consists of 15 residues. Germline V gene data show CDR1 as GTSNPN and CDR2 as SVGIG (reference sequence). V lost 0 bases to trimming and J lost 7 bases, with 16 bases between them. The CDR3 DNA reads as TGTGCCTGGAGTGTAGGAGGTGGCGAAGGGCAGCCCCAGCATTTT. Its protein product is CAWSVGGGEGQPQHF.

This clonotype was detected ten times or more. The chain is built from TRBV30 and TRBJ1-6, with 9 bases fitting TRBD1. V gave up 5 bases and J gave up 9 bases; unmatched junction bases: 2. Germline V gene data show CDR1 as GTSNPN and CDR2 as SVGIG (reference sequence). This CDR3 spans 12 amino acids. The CDR3 nucleotides are TGTGCCTGGGGGACAGGGTCTTCACCCCTCCACTTT. Its translation: CAWGTGSSPLHF.

The table lists this clonotype with many counts. V and J are TRBV5-1 and TRBJ2-2; unclear D gene. CDR3 length: 15 amino acids. From germline, CDR1 is SGHRS and CDR2 YFSETQ. V was shortened by 5 bases and J by 0 bases, with 11 bases between the two germline ends. The DNA of the CDR3 is TGCGCCAGCAGATTTAGGACGACGAACACCGGGGAGCTGTTTTTT. It yields the protein CASRFRTTNTGELFF.

This clonotype came up many times. This chain links TRBV5-1 with TRBJ2-5; maybe TRBD1 (7 bases). The length of the CDR3 is 15 residues. Germline V gene sequence: CDR1 SGHRS, CDR2 YFSETQ. With 4 bases removed from V and 3 bases from J, the gap between germline ends came to 16 bases. The chain's CDR3 is CASSPQGGTEETQYF. The DNA of the CDR3 is TGCGCCAGCAGCCCACAAGGCGGGACAGAAGAGACCCAGTACTTC.

This sequence joins TRBV5-1 and TRBJ1-1, with 12 bases aligning to TRBD1. V gave up 0 bases and J gave up 1 base; unmatched junction bases: 4. This CDR3 region has 17 residues. Germline CDR1 and CDR2: SGHRS and YFSETQ. The CDR3 DNA reads as TGCGCCAGCAGCTTGGTGGGACAGGGGGCGGGGAACACTGAAGCTTTCTTT. Protein: CASSLVGQGAGNTEAFF.

This clonotype has ten or more counts. The chain uses TRBV5-1 and TRBJ2-1; D ambiguous. Germline CDR1 and CDR2: SGHRS and YFSETQ. The CDR3 sequence is 12 residues long. The V and J ends lost 1 base and 7 bases respectively, with 6 bases between them. CDR3 bases: TGCGCCAGCAGCTTGTACGGAAATGAGCAGTTCTTC. It encodes CASSLYGNEQFF.

The gene calls are TRBV20-1 and TRBJ1-1; possible D gene TRBD1, 5 bases. Germline V gene sequence: CDR1 DFQATT, CDR2 SNEGSKA (reference sequence). The CDR3 is 14 amino acids. Trimming cost V 1 base and J 6 bases, with 15 bases left between them. CDR3 protein: CSARVSVRGPEAFF. The CDR3 DNA is TGCAGTGCTAGAGTATCTGTGCGGGGCCCTGAAGCTTTCTTT.

This clonotype was counted at least ten times. V usage is TRBV7-8 and J usage is TRBJ2-5, with a weak D call TRBD1 (6 bases). The germline CDR1 and CDR2 sequences are SGHVS and FQNEAQ. The V gene lost 5 bases and the J gene lost 5 bases, with 9 bases spanning the gap. The CDR3 totals 12 residues. CDR3 bases: TGTGCCAGCAGCCCAACAGGGGAGACCCAGTACTTC. Protein product: CASSPTGETQYF.

This clonotype has a count of ten or more. The chain has TRBV11-2 and TRBJ2-5, with D hard to call. The CDR3 sequence is 13 residues long. Trimming took 10 bases from V and 1 from J, leaving 13 bases between them. CDR1 is SGHAT, CDR2 FQNNGV, per germline. The CDR3 reads CATGRGSQETQYF. DNA for the CDR3: TGTGCCACCGGGCGTGGATCCCAAGAGACCCAGTACTTC.

This clonotype has a count of ten or more. The genes are TRBV30 and TRBJ1-2; unclear D gene. The germline CDR1 and CDR2 sequences are GTSNPN and SVGIG (reference sequence). V was pared by 8 bases and J by 6 bases, with 13 bases between. The CDR3 extends over 11 amino acids. The CDR3 spells CARIFRNGYTF. The CDR3 DNA reads TGTGCCAGAATCTTTCGCAATGGCTACACCTTC.

This clonotype was recorded many times. V usage is TRBV10-2 and J usage is TRBJ2-7; D not resolved. CDR3 length: 15 amino acids. V was pared by 2 bases and J by 5 bases, with 16 bases between. Per the germline V gene, CDR1 is WSHSY and CDR2 is SAAADI. The CDR3 reads CASSENGPGVNEQYF. CDR3 DNA: TGCGCCAGCAGTGAGAACGGACCGGGTGTGAACGAGCAGTACTTC.

This clonotype was observed many times. The chain uses TRBV20-1 and TRBJ2-4; a possible D gene is TRBD2 (6 bases). CDR1 is DFQATT, CDR2 SNEGSKA, per germline (reference sequence). V was clipped by 6 bases and J by 13 bases, with 13 bases between them. The CDR3 runs 10 residues. CDR3 amino acids: CSAVEGRQYF. The CDR3 DNA follows: TGCAGTGCGGTGGAGGGGAGGCAGTACTTC.

At least ten counts were recorded for this clonotype. This chain joins TRBV4-2 and TRBJ2-5, with D possibly being TRBD1 or TRBD2 (6 bases each). With 4 bases removed from V and 1 base from J, the gap between germline ends came to 10 bases. From germline, CDR1 is LGHNA and CDR2 YNFKEQ. The CDR3 runs to 14 residues. CDR3 in amino acids: CASSREGGQETQYF. CDR3 DNA: TGTGCCAGCAGCCGCGAGGGGGGCCAAGAGACCCAGTACTTC.

This clonotype was counted a few times. Here the CDR3 reads CASSQDPGGFEKLFF. The CDR3 coding sequence is TGCGCCAGCAGCCAGGATCCAGGGGGTTTCGAAAAACTGTTTTTT. The chain joins TRBV4-1 to TRBJ1-4; TRBD1 matches at 7 bases. Germline V CDR1 and CDR2: MGHRA, YSYEKL. This CDR3 region has 15 residues. V shed 3 bases and J 8 bases; nucleotides not matched to a gene: 9.

This clonotype was picked up many times. The V and J genes are TRBV6-5 and TRBJ1-2, with a possible D match to TRBD1 (5 bases). There are 13 residues in the CDR3. Germline V lookup: CDR1 MNHEY, CDR2 SVGAGI. Trimming stripped 7 bases from V and 1 base from J, with 10 bases between. CDR3 residues: CASTGRVNYGYTF. As DNA, the CDR3 is TGTGCCAGCACGGGACGGGTTAACTATGGCTACACCTTC.

The rearrangement joins TRBV12-3 or TRBV12-4 to TRBJ1-2; D possibly corresponds to TRBD1 (5 bases). V lost 3 bases, J lost 0 bases, and 8 bases lay in between. The CDR3 is made up of 14 amino acids. The CDR3 sequence is CASSFRVANYGYTF. As DNA, the CDR3 is TGTGCCAGCAGTTTCAGGGTGGCTAACTATGGCTACACCTTC.

This clonotype showed up many times. The genes are TRBV24-1 and TRBJ2-2, with D possibly TRBD2 on 6 matching bases. Trimming shortened V by 4 bases and J by 5 bases, and 13 bases separated the two germline ends. From germline, CDR1 is KGHDR and CDR2 SFDVKD. The CDR3 consists of 15 residues. CDR3 DNA sequence: TGTGCCACCAGTGACCCCCGCCGGGGGACCGGGGAGCTGTTTTTT. Translating it yields CATSDPRRGTGELFF.

There are many counts of this clonotype. The chain recombines TRBV5-1 with TRBJ2-7; TRBD1 aligns across 9 bases. Germline values: CDR1 SGHRS, CDR2 YFSETQ. This CDR3 region has 14 residues. J lost 5 bases, V lost 0 bases, and 3 bases had no gene match. The CDR3 loop is CASSLGRQGDEQYF. For the CDR3, the DNA is TGCGCCAGCAGCTTGGGGCGACAGGGGGACGAGCAGTACTTC.

The rearrangement uses TRBV5-1 and TRBJ2-3; D gene unclear. CDR1 SGHRS and CDR2 YFSETQ come from the germline V gene. V lost 0 bases to trimming and J lost 1 base, with 9 bases between them. This CDR3 spans 15 amino acids. CDR3 residues: CASSLAARGTDTQYF. CDR3 bases: TGCGCCAGCAGCTTGGCGGCTAGAGGCACAGATACGCAGTATTTT.

The chain links TRBV29-1 to TRBJ2-1; 7 bases agree with TRBD1. Germline lookup yields CDR1 SQVTM and CDR2 ANQGSEA. The CDR3 is 12 amino acids. V dropped 6 bases and J dropped 10; count of bases not matched to a gene: 9. CDR3 coding DNA: TGCAGCGTGTTCGGGACAGTCGACGAGCAGTTCTTC. This encodes CSVFGTVDEQFF.

This clonotype was detected many times. The CDR3 spells CSVEGAGAGGYTF. The DNA for the CDR3 is TGCAGTGTCGAAGGAGCAGGGGCGGGTGGCTACACCTTC. The V gene is TRBV20-1, the J gene TRBJ1-2; perhaps TRBD1 as D (6 bases). Deletions cut 7 bases from V and 7 bases from J, with 19 bases between. The germline gives CDR1 DFQATT, CDR2 SNEGSKA (reference sequence). The CDR3 totals 13 residues.

This clonotype was counted at least ten times. This sequence joins TRBV18 and TRBJ2-6, with D tentatively TRBD2 (6 bases). The CDR3 sequence is 18 residues long. Germline V gene lookup returns CDR1 KGHSH and CDR2 LQKENI. Deletions cut 1 base from V and 3 bases from J, with 16 bases between. In DNA form, the CDR3 reads TGTGCCAGCTCACCACTTAGTAGCGGAGGGAGTGGGGCCAACGTCCTGACTTTC. It encodes CASSPLSSGGSGANVLTF.

In its sample, this clonotype was seen many times. The chain combines TRBV7-8 with TRBJ2-2; unclear D gene. Germline V gene lookup returns CDR1 SGHVS and CDR2 FQNEAQ. V was trimmed by 5 bases and J by 4 bases, leaving 5 bases between them. This CDR3 is built from 12 residues. CDR3 region: CASSPTTGELFF. For the CDR3, the DNA is TGTGCCAGCAGCCCCACCACCGGGGAGCTGTTTTTT.

The rearrangement links TRBV18 to TRBJ1-2; a possible D gene is TRBD1 (6 bases). Germline CDR1 and CDR2: KGHSH and LQKENI. The CDR3 totals 14 residues. Trimming pared 1 base from V and 2 bases from J, leaving 8 bases between. The CDR3 region has the DNA TGTGCCAGCTCACCACTGGACAGCAACTATGGCTACACCTTC. It yields the protein CASSPLDSNYGYTF.

This clonotype was counted at least ten times. The gene calls are TRBV20-1 and TRBJ1-1; D is undetermined. Trimming took off 6 bases at V and 8 bases at J, with 10 bases between the two ends. CDR1 is DFQATT, CDR2 SNEGSKA, per germline (reference sequence). The CDR3 consists of 10 residues. DNA for the CDR3: TGCAGTGCAAGGGATCCCGAAGCTTTCTTT. Translating gives CSARDPEAFF.